The next 4 T cell receptor beta chains were all read from a single sample in a study of T-cell memory formation after mild COVID-19. TCRdb reanalysed the 5' RACE reads using MiXCR and keeps one entry per CDR3 protein. This sample carries 450,000 to 650,000 distinct CDR3 sequences, about a fifth of them seen once, and the ten largest clones take around 9.2%. Source material: PBMCs or a T cell subset sorted from them (not recorded which). These receptors came from an adult woman who had mild COVID-19 (a few samples of this study predate the infection). Cell type and time point are not known.

This clonotype was seen only a few times. The J gene is TRBJ1-1, the V gene TRBV19, with D uncertain. V lost 3 bases to trimming and J lost 7 bases, with 6 bases between them. Germline lookup yields CDR1 LNHDA and CDR2 SQIVND (reference sequence). The CDR3 is 11 amino acids. The CDR3 DNA is TGTGCCAGTAGTATGTGGCATGAAGCTTTCTTT. Protein: CASSMWHEAFF. The variable domain in full, with the rest retrieved from reference TRBV19 and TRBJ1-1, is DGGITQSPKYLFRKEGQNVTLSCEQNLNHDAMYWYRQDPGQGLRLIYYSQIVNDFQKGDIAEGYSVSREKKESFPLTVTSAQKNPTAFYLCASSMWHEAFFGQGTRLTVV.

This clonotype has more than one count but fewer than ten. The chain uses TRBV7-2 and TRBJ2-7; no clear D. Germline V gives CDR1 SGHTA, CDR2 FQGNSA. The CDR3 has 17 residues. V lost 3 bases, J lost 7 bases, and 25 bases lay in between. The chain's CDR3 is CASSFDSRLNTYWEQYF. The CDR3 region has the DNA TGTGCCAGCAGCTTTGATTCGAGACTCAACACCTACTGGGAGCAGTACTTC.

The chain links TRBV27 to TRBJ2-1, with D possibly being TRBD2 (6 bases). Germline assignment: CDR1 MNHEY and CDR2 SMNVEV (reference sequence). This CDR3 has 13 amino acids. Trimming removed 5 bases from V and 8 bases from J, with 13 bases in between. The CDR3: CASSPGLHYEQFF. The CDR3 DNA follows: TGTGCCAGCAGTCCGGGACTTCACTATGAGCAGTTCTTC.

The DNA of the CDR3 is TGCAGCGTTGTTCGAGACAGGGTTGATGAGCAGTTCTTC. Translation gives CSVVRDRVDEQFF. The V and J genes are TRBV29-1 and TRBJ2-1; 7 bases align to TRBD1. CDR1 is SQVTM, CDR2 ANQGSEA, per germline. CDR3 length: 13 residues. The J segment lost 8 bases and the V segment lost 4 bases, leaving 8 bases of the junction unmatched.